One sample yielded the 25 T cell receptor beta chains listed below, sequenced in a study of shared clonotypes between healthy human individuals. Profiled with immunoSEQ multiplex PCR; TCRdb holds only in-frame clones, not every one. The sample consists of approximately 740,000 clones, about 74% of them appearing once. Sequenced material: memory CD4+ T cells sorted from blood. The subset denotes: CD45RA-negative fraction. The receptors were sampled from a woman aged 25 to 45 in good health.

V is TRBV6-1 and J is TRBJ2-2; perhaps D is TRBD1 or TRBD2 (5 bases each). V lost 1 base and J lost 7, with 10 bases in between. Germline V gives CDR1 MNHNS, CDR2 SASEGT. The CDR3 totals 14 residues. DNA of the CDR3: TGTGCCAGCAGTGAAGGTTGGGGGTTCGGGGAGCTGTTTTTT. This translates into CASSEGWGFGELFF.

The chain links TRBV19 to TRBJ2-1, with a weak D call TRBD2 (5 bases). The CDR3 is 14 amino acids. Germline V lookup: CDR1 LNHDA, CDR2 SQIVND (reference sequence). V shed 5 bases and J shed 4 bases, with 12 bases lying between them. The CDR3 loop is CASSAITSYNEQFF. The CDR3 nucleotides are TGTGCCAGTAGTGCCATAACTAGTTACAATGAGCAGTTCTTC.

This sequence joins TRBV2 and TRBJ2-5, with a tentative D call TRBD1 (5 bases). The V gene lost 7 bases and the J gene lost 5 bases, with 17 bases spanning the gap. Germline CDR1 reads SNHLY; CDR2 reads FYNNEI. The CDR3 consists of 14 residues. The chain's CDR3 is CASTILRQPETQYF. The CDR3 nucleotides read TGTGCCAGCACCATCCTTAGACAGCCGGAGACCCAGTACTTC.

The J gene is TRBJ2-7, the V gene TRBV28; 8 bases fit TRBD1. J was trimmed by 5 bases and V by 1 base; bases with no gene match: 7. Per the germline V gene, CDR1 is MDHEN and CDR2 is SYDVKM. The CDR3 runs to 15 residues. CDR3 in DNA: TGTGCCAGCAGTTTATTCGGGACAGGCAGCGACGAGCAGTACTTC. It is translated as CASSLFGTGSDEQYF.

The V gene is TRBV28, the J gene TRBJ2-3, with TRBD2 identical over 15 bases. The CDR3 length is 17 residues. J lost 0 bases, V lost 5 bases, and 3 bases had no gene match. CDR1 is MDHEN, CDR2 SYDVKM, per germline. The CDR3 coding sequence is TGTGCCAGCAGTCAGGGGACTAGCGGGAGGAGCACAGATACGCAGTATTTT. This encodes CASSQGTSGRSTDTQYF.

The chain uses TRBV27 and TRBJ2-7; D not resolved. The CDR3 is 13 residues long. V lost 10 bases and J 0 bases, leaving 13 bases between the germline ends. The germline V gene has CDR1 MNHEY and CDR2 SMNVEV (reference sequence). The CDR3 DNA reads TGTGCCACCGCCCTTTTTTCCTCCTACGAGCAGTACTTC. This codes for CATALFSSYEQYF.

The chain recombines TRBV28 with TRBJ2-4; 8 bases agree with TRBD1. The ends lost 1 base at V and 1 base at J; junction bases unmatched: 0. This CDR3 is 15 amino acids long. Germline lookup yields CDR1 MDHEN and CDR2 SYDVKM. In DNA form, the CDR3 reads TGTGCCAGCAGTTTATCAGGGGGCGCCAAAAACATTCAGTACTTC. Protein: CASSLSGGAKNIQYF.

The chain employs TRBV28 and TRBJ2-1; D is unresolved. In germline, CDR1 is MDHEN, CDR2 SYDVKM. V lost 6 bases and J 3 bases, leaving 6 bases between the germline ends. The CDR3 consists of 12 residues. This CDR3 is CASSILYNEQFF. CDR3 in DNA: TGTGCCAGCAGCATCCTCTACAATGAGCAGTTCTTC.

The chain carries TRBV7-8 and TRBJ2-6, with 11 bases matching TRBD1. Germline CDR1 and CDR2: SGHVS and FQNEAQ. Germline trimming cut 3 bases from V and 3 bases from J; bases unmatched to any gene: 7. The CDR3 has 18 amino acids. CDR3 region: CASSFKGQGVIGANVLTF. In nucleotides, the CDR3 is TGTGCCAGCAGCTTCAAGGGACAGGGGGTGATTGGGGCCAACGTCCTGACTTTC.

The J gene is TRBJ1-2, the V gene TRBV27; D ambiguous. The V end was cut by 7 bases, the J end by 3 bases, with 15 bases between. The germline V gene has CDR1 MNHEY and CDR2 SMNVEV (reference sequence). This CDR3 region has 14 residues. The CDR3 nucleotides read TGTGCCAGCAAGCGACTCGGGGTGGACTATGGCTACACCTTC. It yields the protein CASKRLGVDYGYTF.

The chain has TRBV25-1 and TRBJ2-7, with 8 bases fitting TRBD2. Per the germline V gene, CDR1 is MGHDK and CDR2 is SYGVNS. The junction had 7 bases not matched to a gene; V was cut back by 5 bases and J by 1 base. This CDR3 contains 15 residues. CDR3 sequence reads: CASSRTGLASYEQYF. CDR3 DNA: TGTGCCAGCAGTCGAACTGGACTAGCATCCTACGAGCAGTACTTC.

This clone came up a few times. V gene TRBV6-5 combines with J gene TRBJ1-2, with D possibly matching TRBD1 (6 bases). CDR1 and CDR2 (germline): MNHEY, SVGAGI. The V and J ends lost 5 bases and 4 bases respectively, with 14 bases between them. This CDR3 comprises 14 residues. For the CDR3, the DNA is TGTGCCAGCAGTCGAGGGGGGGCGGGCTATGGCTACACCTTC. It is translated as CASSRGGAGYGYTF.

This clone appeared many times. V usage is TRBV2 and J usage is TRBJ2-6; D is possibly TRBD2 (5 bases). This CDR3 is 13 amino acids long. V shed 10 bases and J shed 4 bases, with 11 bases lying between them. Germline CDR1 is SNHLY and CDR2 is FYNNEI. CDR3 in amino acids: CAKRVSGANVLTF. The CDR3, as DNA: TGTGCCAAGAGGGTCTCCGGGGCCAACGTCCTGACTTTC.

The chain uses TRBV7-9 and TRBJ2-7; TRBD1 is a possible D gene (5 bases). With 5 bases removed from V and 1 base from J, the gap between germline ends came to 12 bases. The CDR3 has 14 residues. Germline CDR1 reads SEHNR; CDR2 reads FQNEAQ (reference sequence). For the CDR3, the DNA is TGTGCCAGCAGCCCAAAAACAGGTTCCTACGAGCAGTACTTC. This gives the protein CASSPKTGSYEQYF.

This chain links TRBV4-1 with TRBJ2-1; D possibly corresponds to TRBD2 (6 bases). Germline CDR1 MGHRA, CDR2 YSYEKL. CDR3 length: 14 residues. The V end lost 0 bases, the J end lost 9 bases, and 12 bases lay between the germline ends. CDR3 coding DNA: TGCGCCAGCAGCCAAGAGGAGCGGGTGGTTGAGCAGTTCTTC. This gives the protein CASSQEERVVEQFF.

This clone was seen a single time. This chain uses TRBV7-2 with TRBJ2-1; possibly TRBD1 for D (5 bases). From germline, CDR1 is SGHTA and CDR2 FQGNSA. With 5 bases removed from V and 0 bases from J, the gap between germline ends came to 11 bases. CDR3 length: 15 residues. The CDR3 DNA follows: TGTGCCAGCAGCCGCAGGGTAGACTCCTACAATGAGCAGTTCTTC. Its translation: CASSRRVDSYNEQFF.

The J gene is TRBJ1-2, the V gene TRBV19, with D possibly being TRBD1 (5 bases). The CDR3 is 15 amino acids. Per germline, CDR1 LNHDA and CDR2 SQIVND (reference sequence). V shed 4 bases and J shed 7 bases, with 19 bases lying between them. The CDR3 sequence is CASSRTTGLGSGYTF. Here the CDR3 DNA reads TGTGCCAGTAGTAGGACGACGGGGCTGGGGTCTGGCTACACCTTC.

This clone has only a few counts. CDR3: CASREGAGTGELFF. The CDR3 coding sequence is TGTGCCAGCAGAGAAGGGGCCGGAACCGGGGAGCTGTTTTTT. The chain uses TRBV25-1 and TRBJ2-2, with a possible D match to TRBD1 (5 bases). This CDR3 comprises 14 residues. V lost 6 bases, J lost 5 bases, and 13 bases lay in between. Germline CDR1 reads MGHDK; CDR2 reads SYGVNS.

The chain employs TRBV2 and TRBJ1-4; a possible D gene is TRBD1 (6 bases). The germline V gene has CDR1 SNHLY and CDR2 FYNNEI. Trimming shortened V by 7 bases and J by 11 bases, and 14 bases separated the two germline ends. The CDR3 loop spans 12 amino acids. In nucleotides, the CDR3 is TGTGCCAGCACAGGACAGAGTTCGAAACTGTTTTTT. Amino acid sequence: CASTGQSSKLFF.

The J gene is TRBJ1-2, the V gene TRBV6-1; 8 bases map to TRBD1. J lost 2 bases, V lost 4 bases, and 6 bases had no gene match. CDR1 is MNHNS, CDR2 SASEGT, per germline. The CDR3 runs to 15 residues. The CDR3 DNA reads TGTGCCAGCAGTGGTCCCCGGGACAGGAACTATGGCTACACCTTC. Amino acids: CASSGPRDRNYGYTF.

The chain joins TRBV5-4 to TRBJ1-2; D is unclear. The germline V gene encodes CDR1 SGHNT and CDR2 YYREEE (reference sequence). The CDR3 runs to 15 residues. V dropped 2 bases and J dropped 0 bases, with 11 bases sitting between them. This chain's CDR3 is CASSFSLSSNYGYTF. The CDR3 bases are TGTGCCAGCAGCTTTTCTTTGTCCTCTAACTATGGCTACACCTTC.

The chain couples TRBV6-6 to TRBJ2-2; D gene uncertain. Germline V gene lookup returns CDR1 MNHNY and CDR2 SVGAGI (reference sequence). Trimming stripped 6 bases from V and 3 bases from J, with 11 bases between. This CDR3 is 14 amino acids long. The CDR3 nucleotides are TGTGCCAGCAGGGCCGCAACAGACACCGGGGAGCTGTTTTTT. This translates into CASRAATDTGELFF.

The rearrangement joins TRBV5-5 to TRBJ1-2; a possible D gene is TRBD1 (5 bases). Trimming pared 5 bases from V and 2 bases from J, leaving 7 bases between. This CDR3 contains 12 residues. CDR1 and CDR2 (germline): SGHKS, YYEKEE (reference sequence). The CDR3 DNA reads as TGTGCCAGCAGTTCAGGGAACTATGGCTACACCTTC. Its translation: CASSSGNYGYTF.

The chain uses TRBV7-9 and TRBJ1-4; D unclear. Deletions cut 7 bases from V and 8 bases from J, with 8 bases between. Germline CDR1 is SEHNR and CDR2 is FQNEAQ (reference sequence). This CDR3 is built from 11 residues. The CDR3 DNA reads TGTGCCAGCACCCCAGGCGAAAAACTGTTTTTT. Amino acids: CASTPGEKLFF. Variable domain in full (rest from reference TRBV7-9 and TRBJ1-4): DTGVSQNPRHKITKRGQNVTFRCDPISEHNRLYWYRQTLGQGPEFLTYFQNEAQLEKSRLLSDRFSAERPKGSFSTLEIQRTEQGDSAMYLCASTPGEKLFFGSGTQLSVL.

The J gene is TRBJ1-1, the V gene TRBV5-6, with D uncertain. The length of the CDR3 is 14 residues. Looked up from germline, CDR1 is SGHDT and CDR2 is YYEEEE. Between the trimmed V and J ends, which lost 3 bases and 1 base, there was a span of 10 bases. The CDR3 here is CASSYREWNTEAFF. The CDR3 nucleotides read TGTGCCAGCAGCTATCGAGAGTGGAACACTGAAGCTTTCTTT.